The 5 T cell receptor beta chains in this list originate from one sample, sequenced in a study of blood T cell repertoires in COVID-19. Some clones are missing from TCRdb's copy, which holds only in-frame ones; the method was immunoSEQ multiplex PCR. The data contain about 200,000 clones, around 90% of them singletons. Sequencing input: peripheral blood. These receptors were taken from a man aged 30 to 39 with acute or convalescent COVID-19.

The chain recombines TRBV9 with TRBJ2-5, with a tentative D call TRBD2 (6 bases). Germline V gene data show CDR1 as SGDLS and CDR2 as YYNGEE. Trimming removed 0 bases at V and 0 bases at J, with 9 bases between. The CDR3 loop spans 15 amino acids. CDR3 nucleotides: TGTGCCAGCAGCGTAGTAGCGGAGAACCAAGAGACCCAGTACTTC. It is translated as CASSVVAENQETQYF. Filled out from reference TRBV9 and TRBJ2-5, the complete variable domain reads DSGVTQTPKHLITATGQRVTLRCSPRSGDLSVYWYQQSLDQGLQFLIQYYNGEERAKGNILERFSAQQFPDLHSELNLSSLELGDSALYFCASSVVAENQETQYFGPGTRLLVL.

This sequence joins TRBV10-3 and TRBJ2-1; 8 nucleotides line up with TRBD2. The ends lost 3 bases at V and 14 bases at J; junction bases unmatched: 6. CDR3 size: 12 residues. Germline lookup yields CDR1 ENHRY and CDR2 SYGVKD. The CDR3 DNA is TGTGCCATCAGTGAAAGTGCGGGGGGAAAGTTCTTC. Protein sequence: CAISESAGGKFF.

This clone is a singleton in its sample. The CDR3 DNA reads TGTGCCAGCAGCCCCTCTTCAGGATCCTCTGGAAACACCATATATTTT. Translation: CASSPSSGSSGNTIYF. The rearrangement links TRBV11-2 to TRBJ1-3, with D unclear. With 5 bases removed from V and 0 bases from J, the gap between germline ends came to 14 bases. This CDR3 region has 16 residues. In germline, CDR1 is SGHAT, CDR2 FQNNGV. Together with reference TRBV11-2 and TRBJ1-3, the CDR3 gives the full variable domain: EAGVAQSPRYKIIEKRQSVAFWCNPISGHATLYWYQQILGQGPKLLIQFQNNGVVDDSQLPKDRFSAERLKGVDSTLKIQPAKLEDSAVYLCASSPSSGSSGNTIYFGEGSWLTVV.

The J gene is TRBJ2-5, the V gene TRBV3-1 (or the pseudogene TRBV3-2); TRBD2 aligns across 10 bases. The CDR3 sequence is 17 residues long. In germline, CDR1 is LGHDT, CDR2 YNNKEL (reference sequence). V was pared by 0 bases and J by 4 bases, with 8 bases of the junction left unmatched. CDR3 nucleotides: TGTGCCAGCAGCCAAGATTTTCTAGCGGGAGTGGGAGAGACCCAGTACTTC. This gives the protein CASSQDFLAGVGETQYF.

The chain has TRBV7-2 and TRBJ1-6, with TRBD1 matching 8 bases. The CDR3 loop spans 15 amino acids. The V gene's germline CDR1 is SGHTA and CDR2 FQGNSA. V dropped 3 bases and J dropped 3; count of bases not matched to a gene: 1. The DNA of the CDR3 is TGTGCCAGCAGCTTGACAGGGGTCTATAATTCACCCCTCCACTTT. Translated: CASSLTGVYNSPLHF.